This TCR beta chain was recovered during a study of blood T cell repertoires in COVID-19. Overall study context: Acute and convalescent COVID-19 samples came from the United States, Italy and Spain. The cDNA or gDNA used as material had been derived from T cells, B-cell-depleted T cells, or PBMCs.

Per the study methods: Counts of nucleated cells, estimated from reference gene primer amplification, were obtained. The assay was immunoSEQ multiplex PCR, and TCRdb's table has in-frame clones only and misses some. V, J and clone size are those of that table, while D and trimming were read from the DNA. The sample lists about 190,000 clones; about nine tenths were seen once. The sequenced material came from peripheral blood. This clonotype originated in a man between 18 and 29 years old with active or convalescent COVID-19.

CDR3 region: CASSLMPGTAYNSPLHF. The DNA for the CDR3 is TGTGCCAGCAGCTTGATGCCCGGGACAGCCTATAATTCACCCCTCCACTTT. The chain uses TRBV7-9 and TRBJ1-6, with 7 bases identical to TRBD1. The CDR3 runs to 17 residues. Germline lookup yields CDR1 SEHNR and CDR2 FQNEAQ (reference sequence). V lost 3 bases, J lost 2 bases, and 7 bases stayed unmatched.